This TCR beta chain emerged from a study of T-cell memory formation after mild COVID-19. Overall study: In these data, TCR clusters were largely donor specific.

Concerning this clonotype itself: Its antigen remains unidentified. An end of the junction differs from the germline gene, which may be a read error.

The study, taken as a whole, reports: Nothing showed for sure that second-wave clones peaking on day 37 were SARS-CoV-2 specific.

TCR alpha and TCR beta cDNA libraries carrying sample barcodes and UMIs were produced by 5'RACE using constant-segment primers. One entry per CDR3 protein results from TCRdb running MiXCR on the 5' RACE reads. The sample holds 450,000 to 650,000 distinct CDR3 sequences, approximately 21% seen once. Per the germline V gene, CDR1 is LNHNV and CDR2 is YYDKDF (reference sequence). The CDR3 has 12 amino acids. J is TRBJ1-2 and V is TRBV15; D is unresolved. This clonotype was obtained from an adult woman who had mild COVID-19 (a few samples of this study predate the infection). Cell type and time point are not known. Sequenced sample: PBMCs or a T cell subset sorted from them (not recorded which). CDR3 region: CATSGSSYCYTF. CDR3 nucleotides: TGTGCCACCAGCGGAAGCTCCTATTGCTACACCTTC.